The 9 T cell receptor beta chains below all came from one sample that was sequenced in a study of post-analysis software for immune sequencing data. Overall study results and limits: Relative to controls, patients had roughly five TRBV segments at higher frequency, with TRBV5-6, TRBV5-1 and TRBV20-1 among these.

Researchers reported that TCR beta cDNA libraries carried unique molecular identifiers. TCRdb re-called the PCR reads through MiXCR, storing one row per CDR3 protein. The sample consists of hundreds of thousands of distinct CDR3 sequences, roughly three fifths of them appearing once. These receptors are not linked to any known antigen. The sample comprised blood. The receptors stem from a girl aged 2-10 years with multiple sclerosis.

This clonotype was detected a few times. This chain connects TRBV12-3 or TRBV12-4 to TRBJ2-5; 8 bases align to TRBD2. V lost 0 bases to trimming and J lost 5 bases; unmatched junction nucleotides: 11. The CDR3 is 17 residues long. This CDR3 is CASSLAPPGLGGETQYF. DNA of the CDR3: TGTGCCAGCAGTTTAGCCCCCCCGGGACTAGGGGGGGAGACCCAGTACTTC.

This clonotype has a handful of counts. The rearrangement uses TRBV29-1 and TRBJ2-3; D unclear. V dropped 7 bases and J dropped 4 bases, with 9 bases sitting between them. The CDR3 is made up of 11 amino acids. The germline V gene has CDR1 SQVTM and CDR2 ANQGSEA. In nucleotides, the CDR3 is TGCAGCGCCCTTCAGTCAGATACGCAGTATTTT. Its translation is CSALQSDTQYF.

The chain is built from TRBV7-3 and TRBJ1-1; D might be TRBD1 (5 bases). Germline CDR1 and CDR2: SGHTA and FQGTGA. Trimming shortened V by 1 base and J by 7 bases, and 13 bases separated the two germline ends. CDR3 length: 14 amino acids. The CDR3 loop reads CASSLKGQGYEAFF. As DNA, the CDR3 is TGTGCCAGCAGCTTAAAGGGGCAGGGATATGAAGCTTTCTTT.

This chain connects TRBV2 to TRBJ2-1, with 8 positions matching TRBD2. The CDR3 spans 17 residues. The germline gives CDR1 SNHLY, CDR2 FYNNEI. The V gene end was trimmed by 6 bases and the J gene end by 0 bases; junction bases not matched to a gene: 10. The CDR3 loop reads CASRDVTGLGSYNEQFF. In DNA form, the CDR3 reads TGTGCCAGCAGAGACGTGACGGGACTAGGCTCCTACAATGAGCAGTTCTTC.

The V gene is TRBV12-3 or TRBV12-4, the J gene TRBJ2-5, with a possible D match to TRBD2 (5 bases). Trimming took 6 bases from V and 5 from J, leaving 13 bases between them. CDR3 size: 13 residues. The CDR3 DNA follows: TGTGCCAGCAGCATCGAGGGTGGGGAGACCCAGTACTTC. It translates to CASSIEGGETQYF.

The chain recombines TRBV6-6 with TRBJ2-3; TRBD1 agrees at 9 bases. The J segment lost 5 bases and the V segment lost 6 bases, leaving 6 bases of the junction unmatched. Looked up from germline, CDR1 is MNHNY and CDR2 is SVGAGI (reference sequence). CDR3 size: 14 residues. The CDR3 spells CASSLGQGQDTQYF. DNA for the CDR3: TGTGCCAGCAGCCTCGGACAGGGGCAAGATACGCAGTATTTT.

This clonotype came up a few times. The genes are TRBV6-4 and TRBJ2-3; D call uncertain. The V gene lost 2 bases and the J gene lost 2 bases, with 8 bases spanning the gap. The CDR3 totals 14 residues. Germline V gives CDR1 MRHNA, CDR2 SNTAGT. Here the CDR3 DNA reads TGTGCCAGCAGTGACGAGCTTTTCACAGATACGCAGTATTTT. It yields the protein CASSDELFTDTQYF.

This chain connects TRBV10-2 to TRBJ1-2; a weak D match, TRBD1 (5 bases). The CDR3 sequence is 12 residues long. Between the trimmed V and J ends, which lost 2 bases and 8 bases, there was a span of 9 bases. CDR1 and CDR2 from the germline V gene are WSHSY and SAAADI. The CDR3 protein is CASSERGDGYTF. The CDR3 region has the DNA TGCGCCAGCAGTGAGCGAGGGGACGGCTACACCTTC.

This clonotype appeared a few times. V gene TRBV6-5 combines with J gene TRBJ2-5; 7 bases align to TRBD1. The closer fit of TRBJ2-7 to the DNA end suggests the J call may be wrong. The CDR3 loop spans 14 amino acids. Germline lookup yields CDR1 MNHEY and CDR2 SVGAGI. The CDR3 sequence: CASSSGTESYEQYF. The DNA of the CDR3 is TGTGCCAGCAGTTCCGGGACAGAGAGCTACGAGCAGTACTTC.